In this sample, the clone carrying this T cell receptor beta chain turned up once. The antigen remains undetermined. The data were obtained in a study of T cell responses to AZD1222 COVID-19 vaccine. Study outcomes and limitations: Repertoire collection took place solely once the T cell response had peaked. Once two AZD1222 doses were given, Spike-specific TCR breadth and depth went up. Among spike-specific TCRs, nearly half reportedly target unmutated variant regions. Clonal diversity may have been underestimated in mostly white British donors.

Assay: immunoSEQ multiplex PCR; the TCRdb copy retains only in-frame clones and omits some. This table holds 96,000 or so clones, 90% found once. The CDR3 sequence is 13 residues long. V dropped 6 bases and J dropped 13; count of bases not matched to a gene: 7. Germline V gene lookup returns CDR1 MDHEN and CDR2 SYDVKM. The sequencing used peripheral blood, collected on day 0 of AZD1222 vaccination. The receptor was isolated from an adult in good health. The chain is built from TRBV28 and TRBJ1-6; 9 nucleotides align to TRBD1. CDR3 sequence: CASRQGATIPLHF. The CDR3 nucleotides read TGTGCCAGCAGACAGGGGGCGACTATCCCCCTCCACTTT.